This T cell receptor beta chain derives from a study of cytomegalovirus exposure and HLA in healthy donors. General observations from the study: The study labeled 150 or so TCR beta chains cytomegalovirus-associated. The study carried out a later analysis of TCR beta sequences. It associated roughly 17,000 of them with specific HLA alleles at a false discovery rate of 0.05. Rarity characterized most TCR sequences, yet some public TCRs appeared in many donors.

This clone was observed a few times. The antigen is undetermined. Donors consisted of healthy bone marrow donors. The CDR3 is made up of 13 amino acids. Germline CDR1 reads SGHNT; CDR2 reads YYREEE (reference sequence). Trimming at V came to 4 bases and at J to 7 bases, leaving 6 bases not matched to a gene. Primers for the PCR totalled 60 Vbeta and 13 Jbeta. Assay used: immunoSEQ multiplex PCR; TCRdb lists only in-frame clones, some missing. The table has fewer than 200,000 clones, approximately 86% seen once. Sequencing input: PBMCs. V usage is TRBV5-4 and J usage is TRBJ1-2; 8 bases fit TRBD1. The clonotype originates from a male donor in good health and CMV-seronegative. The CDR3 is CASSADRVGGYTF. The CDR3 nucleotides read TGTGCCAGCAGCGCGGACAGGGTTGGTGGCTACACCTTC.